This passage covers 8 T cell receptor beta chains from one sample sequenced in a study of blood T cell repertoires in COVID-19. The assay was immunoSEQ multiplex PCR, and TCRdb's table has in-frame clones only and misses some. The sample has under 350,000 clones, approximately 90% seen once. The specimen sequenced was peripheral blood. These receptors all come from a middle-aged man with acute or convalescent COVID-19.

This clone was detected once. In nucleotides, the CDR3 is TGTGCCAGCAGCCAAGAAGGGAGCGGGGGGGCAGATACGCAGTATTTT. Translation gives CASSQEGSGGADTQYF. The chain employs TRBV4-2 and TRBJ2-3, with TRBD2 matching over 10 bases. From germline, CDR1 is LGHNA and CDR2 YNFKEQ. J gave up 4 bases and V 0 bases, and 4 bases lay outside the gene matches. CDR3 length: 16 residues.

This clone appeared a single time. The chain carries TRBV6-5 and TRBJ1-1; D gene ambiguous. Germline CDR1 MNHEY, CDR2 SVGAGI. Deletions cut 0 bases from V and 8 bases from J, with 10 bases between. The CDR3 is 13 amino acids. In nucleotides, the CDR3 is TGTGCCAGCAGTTACTCTCGAGAGCAAGAAGCTTTCTTT. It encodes CASSYSREQEAFF.

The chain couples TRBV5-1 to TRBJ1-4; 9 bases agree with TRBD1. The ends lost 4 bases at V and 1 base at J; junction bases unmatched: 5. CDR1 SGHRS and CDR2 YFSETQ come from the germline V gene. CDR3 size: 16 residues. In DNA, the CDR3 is TGCGCCAGCAGCCCACAGGGGGCTGTAACTAATGAAAAACTGTTTTTT. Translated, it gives CASSPQGAVTNEKLFF.

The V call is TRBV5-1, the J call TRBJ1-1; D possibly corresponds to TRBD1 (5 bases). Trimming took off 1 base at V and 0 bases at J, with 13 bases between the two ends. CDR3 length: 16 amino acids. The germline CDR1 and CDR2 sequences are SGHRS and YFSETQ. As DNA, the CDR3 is TGCGCCAGCAGCTTGAGCAGTAGGGGCATGAACACTGAAGCTTTCTTT. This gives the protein CASSLSSRGMNTEAFF.

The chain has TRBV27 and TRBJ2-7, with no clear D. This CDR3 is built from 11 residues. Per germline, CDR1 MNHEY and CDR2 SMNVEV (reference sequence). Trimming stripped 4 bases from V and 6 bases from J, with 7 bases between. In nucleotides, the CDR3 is TGTGCCAGCAGTTCTGGGCCCGAGCAGTACTTC. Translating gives CASSSGPEQYF.

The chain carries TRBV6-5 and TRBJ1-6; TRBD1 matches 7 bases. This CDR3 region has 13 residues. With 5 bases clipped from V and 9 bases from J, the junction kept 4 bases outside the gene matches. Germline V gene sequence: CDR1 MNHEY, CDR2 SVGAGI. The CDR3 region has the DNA TGTGCCAGCAGTCGACAGGGTACTTCACCCCTCCACTTT. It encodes CASSRQGTSPLHF.

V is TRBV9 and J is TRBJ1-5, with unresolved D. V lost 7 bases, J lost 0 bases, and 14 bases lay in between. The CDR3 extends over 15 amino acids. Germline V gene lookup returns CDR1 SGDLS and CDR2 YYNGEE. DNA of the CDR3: TGTGCCAGCGCTCGGGAGGGAAATAGCAATCAGCCCCAGCATTTT. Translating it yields CASAREGNSNQPQHF. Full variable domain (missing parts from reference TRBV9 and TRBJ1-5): DSGVTQTPKHLITATGQRVTLRCSPRSGDLSVYWYQQSLDQGLQFLIQYYNGEERAKGNILERFSAQQFPDLHSELNLSSLELGDSALYFCASAREGNSNQPQHFGDGTRLSIL.

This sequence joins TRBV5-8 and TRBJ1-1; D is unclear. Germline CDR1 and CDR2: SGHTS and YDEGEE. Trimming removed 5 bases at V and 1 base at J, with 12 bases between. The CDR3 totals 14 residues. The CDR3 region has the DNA TGTGCCAGCAGGTTTTATTTTCCGAACACTGAAGCTTTCTTT. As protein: CASRFYFPNTEAFF.